The sequence of this T cell receptor (beta chain) was determined in a study of a mutant IDH1 vaccine in newly diagnosed glioma. This table comes from immunoSEQ multiplex PCR, and its TCRdb copy is limited to in-frame clones, with some not included. This repertoire shows over 25,000 clones, roughly nine tenths found once; its top ten account for around 4.9%. This sample's time point: baseline, week 1 (first vaccination visit). Regarding treatment: pre-vaccination baseline after standard-of-care therapy. This clone was seen just once. The CDR3 has 12 amino acids. V was pared by 3 bases and J by 8 bases, with 10 bases between. Germline V lookup: CDR1 MNHNS, CDR2 SASEGT.

The sequence derives from a woman in her thirties or forties with glioma. Sequences were derived from PBMCs, sampled from a glioma patient treated with radiotherapy, temozolomide or both. The V gene is TRBV6-1, the J gene TRBJ1-1; D not certain. CDR3 DNA: TGTGCCAGCAGTGATCGGTCCGTAGAAGCTTTCTTT. Its protein is CASSDRSVEAFF.